Listed below are T cell receptor beta chains from one sample, sequenced in a study of T cell repertoires in cytomegalovirus infection. These receptors have no known antigen. TCRdb redid the calling of the reads with MiXCR, one entry per CDR3 protein. The sample has roughly 920,000 distinct CDR3 sequences, 31% seen once. Sequences were derived from cultured CD8+ T cells from PBMCs, sampled from culture after CMV antigen stimulation. Receptor source: a human donor in good health (CMV status not recorded). Some clones in this sample may be carry-over from other donors' samples. The CDR3 runs from the conserved cysteine through the conserved F or W. A D gene is named only where the DNA matches it firmly. For some rows the clone size is stated as once, few or many, or as a class when expanded; others skip it.

J | V | D | size | DNA | CDR3
TRBJ1-2 | TRBV6-6 | TRBD1 | . | TGTGCCAGCACCTCTAGGGGGGACAGGGGAGTCAATGGCTACACCTTC | CASTSRGDRGVNGYTF
TRBJ1-1 | TRBV5-1 | TRBD1 | many | TGCGCCAGCAGCGCCCGACAGGGATACACTGAAGCTTTCTTT | CASSARQGYTEAFF
TRBJ2-1 | TRBV5-1 | TRBD2 | . | TGCGCCAGCAGCTTGTTGGGGGTAGCGGGGGCCGTAGCCTACAATGAGCAGTTCTTC | CASSLLGVAGAVAYNEQFF
TRBJ1-2 | TRBV27 | . | many | TGTGCCAGCAGTTTTTCAGACAGCTATGGCTACACCTTC | CASSFSDSYGYTF
TRBJ2-3 | TRBV27 | . | few | TGTGCCAGCAGTTTAAGGCCTACAACAGATACGCAGTATTTT | CASSLRPTTDTQYF
TRBJ2-5 | TRBV20-1 | . | . | TGCAGTGCCCGGGCGATCGGGTCTATAGAGACCCAGTACTTC | CSARAIGSIETQYF
TRBJ2-1 | TRBV9 | . | . | TGTGCCAGCAGCGTGACTGTTAGGGACAATGAGCAGTTCTTC | CASSVTVRDNEQFF
TRBJ1-5 | TRBV20-1 | . | . | TGCAGTGCCAGTATCCGGGACACCCATAAGCCCCAGCATTTT | CSASIRDTHKPQHF
TRBJ2-7 | TRBV19 | . | . | TGTGCCAGTAGTGCAACACGAGTCTACGAGCAGTACTTC | CASSATRVYEQYF
TRBJ2-4 | TRBV4-1 | . | . | TGCGCCAGCAGCCCTCTGAGCCCGGACATTCAGTACTTC | CASSPLSPDIQYF
TRBJ2-5 | TRBV7-9 | TRBD1 | few | TGTGCCAGCAGCGAGGGACAGGGTAGGGAGACCCAGTACTTC | CASSEGQGRETQYF
TRBJ2-1 | TRBV27 | TRBD2 | many | TGTGCCAGCAGTTCTGGGACTAGCGGGGGCAATGAGCAGTTCTTC | CASSSGTSGGNEQFF
TRBJ2-1 | TRBV6-1 | TRBD2 | few | TGTGCCAGCGGGCCGGGGGGGCCAAGTCCCTACAATGAGCAGTTCTTC | CASGPGGPSPYNEQFF
TRBJ2-6 | TRBV7-9 | . | few | TGTGCCAGCAGCTCCCCGGACGGGAGAAGGGAGAACTCTGGGGCCAACGTCCTGACTTTC | CASSSPDGRRENSGANVLTF
TRBJ1-2 | TRBV28 | TRBD1 | . | TGTGCCAGCAGAGTACAGGGGGCGCGAGGCTACACCTTC | CASRVQGARGYTF
TRBJ1-6 | TRBV7-8 | . | many | TGTGCCAGCAGCACCCGGACACCTCATTCACCCCTCCACTTT | CASSTRTPHSPLHF
TRBJ2-1 | TRBV6-4 | . | . | TGTGCCAGCAGTGACTCAGGGGCCCCCTACAATGAGCAGTTCTTC | CASSDSGAPYNEQFF
TRBJ2-5 | TRBV5-5 | . | . | TGTGCCAGCAGCTTGGCCGGGTACCCAGAGACCCAGTACTTC | CASSLAGYPETQYF
TRBJ2-2 | TRBV6-8 | TRBD2 | . | TGTGCCAGCAGTTACTGGGGAGCGGGGGGGGAAACCGGGGAGCTGTTTTTT | CASSYWGAGGETGELFF
TRBJ1-2 | TRBV5-6 | TRBD1 | once | TGTGCCAGCAGCGGCCAGACAGGGGACGGACTAAACTATGGCTACACCTTC | CASSGQTGDGLNYGYTF
TRBJ1-1 | TRBV7-9 | . | many | TGTGCCAGCAGCTTATGGGAGGGATATGCTGAAGCTTTCTTT | CASSLWEGYAEAFF
TRBJ2-7 | TRBV6-2/TRBV6-3 | . | few | TGTGCCAGCAGCTCCTCGACGAATTCCTACGAGCAGTACTTC | CASSSSTNSYEQYF
TRBJ1-6 | TRBV12-3/TRBV12-4 | . | . | TGTGCCAGCAGTTTAGCCGGTTTTCTATGGACAGAAAATTCACCCCTCCACTTT | CASSLAGFLWTENSPLHF
TRBJ2-3 | TRBV7-6 | . | . | TGTGCCAACAGCTCCGGAGGGGATACGCAGTATTTT | CANSSGGDTQYF
TRBJ1-2 | TRBV6-5 | TRBD1 | . | TGTGCCAGCAGTTTAACAGGGGGATATGGTGTCTACACCTTC | CASSLTGGYGVYTF
TRBJ2-1 | TRBV27 | TRBD2 | . | TGTGCCAGCAGTTCCCTTGGACTAGCGGGGCGGGAGCAGTTCTTC | CASSSLGLAGREQFF
TRBJ1-5 | TRBV7-4 | . | few | TGTGCCAGCAGCTTAGCGGGGGCCAGAGGCAATCAGCCCCAGCATTTT | CASSLAGARGNQPQHF
TRBJ2-5 | TRBV7-9 | TRBD1 | . | TGTACCAGCAGCCCTCGGACAGGGGGCTACCTCGAGACCCAGTACTTC | CTSSPRTGGYLETQYF
TRBJ2-5 | TRBV3-1 | . | . | TGTGCCAGCAGCCAAGACGCGGGGACCCAAGAGACCCAGTACTTC | CASSQDAGTQETQYF
TRBJ1-1 | TRBV12-3/TRBV12-4 | TRBD1 | many | TGTGCCAGCAGGACAGGGGAGAACACTGAAGCTTTCTTT | CASRTGENTEAFF
TRBJ1-1 | TRBV6-5 | . | few | TGTGCCAGCAGTCCTTCGGGGGCAGGGGAAGCTTTCTTT | CASSPSGAGEAFF
TRBJ2-1 | TRBV2 | TRBD2 | . | TGTGCCAGCAGTGAGTTCGGGAGCGGGGGTGTAAGTGAGCAGTTCTTC | CASSEFGSGGVSEQFF
TRBJ1-6 | TRBV5-1 | TRBD1 | . | TGCGCCAGCAGCTCGGACAGGGCATCTTATTCACCCCTCCACTTT | CASSSDRASYSPLHF
TRBJ2-1 | TRBV5-4 | . | . | TGTGCCAGCAGCTTGGACAGGGTTTATTACAATGAGCAGTTCTTC | CASSLDRVYYNEQFF
TRBJ2-1 | TRBV6-1 | TRBD1 | . | TGTGCCAGCACTCTTACAGGGGGGCTCGAGAACAATGAGCAGTTCTTC | CASTLTGGLENNEQFF
TRBJ2-5 | TRBV15 | . | few | TGTGCCACCAGCAGAGGGGTGGGGGTTCAAGAGACCCAGTACTTC | CATSRGVGVQETQYF